The 26 T cell receptor beta chains presented below share a single source sample, sequenced in a study of T cells in Graves' hyperthyroidism and ophthalmopathy. Authors of the study amplified TCR beta CDR3 regions from RNA transcripts. First-round RT-PCR of the TCR CDR3 relied on the HTBI primer set. MiXCR was run by TCRdb on the multiplex PCR reads, yielding one entry per CDR3 protein. This sample has 730,000 or so distinct CDR3 sequences, with approximately 18% found just once. Material: blood. These receptors were collected from a woman in her forties or fifties with Graves' hyperthyroidism that later progressed to Graves' ophthalmopathy.

This clonotype occurred many times. The chain carries TRBV5-1 and TRBJ2-5; D uncertain. The V gene's germline CDR1 is SGHRS and CDR2 YFSETQ. V lost 0 bases, J lost 5 bases, and 8 bases lay in between. This CDR3 is built from 13 residues. As DNA, the CDR3 is TGCGCCAGCAGCTTGGAAGGGTGGGAGACCCAGTACTTC. It yields the protein CASSLEGWETQYF.

This clonotype came up a few times. The chain links TRBV6-1 to TRBJ2-2, with no clear D. CDR1 is MNHNS, CDR2 SASEGT, per germline. V gave up 4 bases and J gave up 0 bases, with 15 bases separating them. The CDR3 spans 17 residues. The CDR3 loop reads CASSGPAGTSNTGELFF. In DNA, the CDR3 is TGTGCCAGCAGTGGGCCGGCAGGAACTTCGAACACCGGGGAGCTGTTTTTT.

On this clonotype itself: Possible read error: a much larger clone is one base away. The rearrangement links TRBV6-1 to TRBJ2-5; D is ambiguous. The CDR3 sequence is 15 residues long. Per germline, CDR1 MNHNS and CDR2 SASEGT. V dropped 0 bases and J dropped 5 bases, with 13 bases sitting between them. DNA for the CDR3: TGTGCCAGCAGTGAAGCGCAAGTCCCCAGGGAGACCCAGTACTTC. Residues: CASSEAQVPRETQYF.

Many counts were recorded for this clonotype. The J gene is TRBJ1-1, the V gene TRBV15; D gene ambiguous. CDR1 LNHNV and CDR2 YYDKDF come from the germline V gene (reference sequence). The V and J ends lost 3 bases and 4 bases respectively, with 12 bases between them. The CDR3 runs 14 residues. CDR3 region: CATSRDSLGTEAFF. The CDR3 bases are TGTGCCACCAGCAGGGATTCGTTGGGCACTGAAGCTTTCTTT.

The genes are TRBV24-1 and TRBJ1-4; TRBD1 is a possible D gene (6 bases). Germline V gives CDR1 KGHDR, CDR2 SFDVKD. The V and J ends lost 3 bases and 7 bases respectively, with 11 bases between them. This CDR3 contains 14 residues. This CDR3 reads CATSDPGTSEKLFF. CDR3 DNA: TGTGCCACCAGTGATCCCGGGACAAGTGAAAAACTGTTTTTT.

This clonotype was found a few times. This sequence joins TRBV6-1 and TRBJ2-3, with D perhaps matching TRBD2 (6 bases). Trimming stripped 5 bases from V and 1 base from J, with 22 bases between. Germline lookup yields CDR1 MNHNS and CDR2 SASEGT. The CDR3 totals 18 residues. CDR3 bases: TGTGCCAGCAGTAAAACGATCGGGGGTGGGGTCCGCACAGATACGCAGTATTTT. As protein: CASSKTIGGGVRTDTQYF.

The chain recombines TRBV20-1 with TRBJ2-1; 11 bases are shared with TRBD2. The CDR3 length is 14 residues. The germline V gene has CDR1 DFQATT and CDR2 SNEGSKA (reference sequence). The V and J ends lost 5 bases and 7 bases, in that order; junction bases with no gene match: 7. CDR3 nucleotide sequence: TGCAGTGCTTCCTCTAGCGGGGGGATAAATGAGCAGTTCTTC. This sequence encodes CSASSSGGINEQFF.

The CDR3 protein is CASSASGAVGYGYTF. The CDR3 coding sequence is TGTGCCAGCAGTGCCTCAGGGGCGGTTGGCTATGGCTACACCTTC. V is TRBV6-1 and J is TRBJ1-2; a weak D match, TRBD1 (6 bases). Germline CDR1 and CDR2: MNHNS and SASEGT. Trimming took off 4 bases at V and 4 bases at J, with 16 bases between the two ends. The CDR3 covers 15 residues.

This clonotype came up a few times. The V and J genes are TRBV12-3 or TRBV12-4 and TRBJ2-7; D is possibly TRBD2 (6 bases). The CDR3 covers 16 residues. The V end was cut by 3 bases, the J end by 7 bases, with 22 bases between. CDR3 region: CASSFLVRGGKGEQYF. The CDR3 region has the DNA TGTGCCAGCAGTTTCCTGGTTAGGGGAGGAAAGGGGGAGCAGTACTTC.

The chain links TRBV6-1 to TRBJ1-6, with 7 nucleotides matching TRBD1. V was pared by 6 bases and J by 7 bases, with 9 bases of the junction left unmatched. CDR3 length: 15 residues. Per germline, CDR1 MNHNS and CDR2 SASEGT. CDR3 nucleotides: TGTGCCAGCAGCAAGACAGGGATACAAAATTCACCCCTCCACTTT. It translates to CASSKTGIQNSPLHF.

There are a few counts of this clonotype. V is TRBV20-1 and J is TRBJ1-4; the D is unclear. CDR3 size: 14 residues. Germline V gene sequence: CDR1 DFQATT, CDR2 SNEGSKA (reference sequence). Between the trimmed V and J ends, which lost 6 bases and 7 bases, there was a span of 18 bases. The CDR3 DNA is TGCAGTGCCTCACCCACGGGCCTGGCTGAAAAACTGTTTTTT. It codes for CSASPTGLAEKLFF.

At least ten counts were recorded for this clonotype. The chain combines TRBV11-1 with TRBJ2-1, with no clear D. The length of the CDR3 is 11 residues. Germline CDR1 and CDR2: SGHAT and FQDESV (reference sequence). V lost 2 bases and J lost 9, with 5 bases in between. The CDR3 reads CASSLSLEQFF. In DNA, the CDR3 is TGTGCCAGCAGCTTATCCCTTGAGCAGTTCTTC. The variable domain in full, completed from reference TRBV11-1 and TRBJ2-1, reads EAEVAQSPRYKITEKSQAVAFWCDPISGHATLYWYRQILGQGPELLVQFQDESVVDDSQLPKDRFSAERLKGVDSTLKIQPAELGDSAMYLCASSLSLEQFFGPGTRLTVL.

This clonotype was seen a handful of times. The rearrangement joins TRBV6-1 to TRBJ1-4; D perhaps matches TRBD1 (6 bases). Trimming cost V 5 bases and J 0 bases, with 13 bases left between them. Germline values: CDR1 MNHNS, CDR2 SASEGT. The CDR3 runs 16 residues. The CDR3 DNA reads TGTGCCAGCAGTATTACAGGGTTGACAACTAATGAAAAACTGTTTTTT. This sequence encodes CASSITGLTTNEKLFF.

This clonotype appeared a few times. The chain recombines TRBV7-2 with TRBJ2-1; a weak D match, TRBD2 (6 bases). The CDR3 has 15 amino acids. The V end lost 0 bases, the J end lost 9 bases, and 15 bases lay between the germline ends. Looked up from germline, CDR1 is SGHTA and CDR2 is FQGNSA. The DNA for the CDR3 is TGTGCCAGCAGCTTAGCGGGGGGACCAGGCGGTGAGCAGTTCTTC. It encodes CASSLAGGPGGEQFF.

This clonotype came up a few times. V gene TRBV5-1 combines with J gene TRBJ1-3; D may be TRBD1 (5 bases). Germline CDR1 and CDR2: SGHRS and YFSETQ. There are 15 residues in the CDR3. The V and J ends lost 5 bases and 8 bases respectively, with 20 bases between them. Here the CDR3 reads CASRKDGALPDTIYF. The CDR3 DNA sequence: TGCGCCAGCAGAAAAGACGGGGCCCTCCCAGACACCATATATTTT. The whole variable domain, remainder taken from reference TRBV5-1 and TRBJ1-3, is KAGVTQTPRYLIKTRGQQVTLSCSPISGHRSVSWYQQTPGQGLQFLFEYFSETQRNKGNFPGRFSGRQFSNSRSEMNVSTLELGDSALYLCASRKDGALPDTIYFGEGSWLTVV.

About this clonotype: A much larger clone lies one base from this, so it may be a read error. V and J are TRBV20-1 and TRBJ2-3, with D possibly being TRBD1 (6 bases). V was shortened by 6 bases and J by 8 bases, with 15 bases between the two germline ends. The CDR3 length is 12 residues. Germline V gives CDR1 DFQATT, CDR2 SNEGSKA (reference sequence). The DNA for the CDR3 is TGCAGTGCAACTACAGGGAAAGGTACGCAGTATTTT. It specifies CSATTGKGTQYF.

The rearrangement uses TRBV12-3 or TRBV12-4 and TRBJ2-4; maybe TRBD1 (7 bases). There are 14 residues in the CDR3. Trimming removed 3 bases from V and 6 bases from J, with 12 bases in between. CDR3 DNA: TGTGCCAGCAGTTTGGAGGGGGCCTTAAACATTCAGTACTTC. Translation: CASSLEGALNIQYF.

CDR3 in amino acids: CASSLFGGTDEAFF. The CDR3 bases are TGTGCCAGCAGCTTGTTCGGCGGGACGGATGAAGCTTTCTTT. V is TRBV5-4 and J is TRBJ1-1; the D gene is possibly TRBD1 (5 bases). The V gene lost 1 base and the J gene lost 7 bases, with 14 bases spanning the gap. The germline CDR1 and CDR2 sequences are SGHNT and YYREEE (reference sequence). The CDR3 spans 14 residues.

There are a few counts of this clonotype. This chain links TRBV7-6 with TRBJ2-7; D is unresolved. Trimming took off 0 bases at V and 3 bases at J, with 9 bases between the two ends. The CDR3 has 14 amino acids. CDR1 and CDR2 (germline): SGHVS, FNYEAQ. The CDR3 spells CASSLANKNYEQYF. The CDR3 nucleotides read TGTGCCAGCAGCTTAGCGAACAAGAACTACGAGCAGTACTTC.

The chain has TRBV6-2 or TRBV6-3 and TRBJ2-1; 8 bases are a match to TRBD2. J lost 2 bases, V lost 5 bases, and 11 bases had no gene match. CDR1 is MNHEY, CDR2 SVGEGT, per germline. CDR3 length: 17 residues. The CDR3 loop is CASSDGTRTFPYNEQFF. The CDR3 DNA reads as TGTGCCAGCAGTGACGGGACTAGGACCTTCCCCTACAATGAGCAGTTCTTC.

This clonotype was recorded many times. The chain has TRBV7-9 and TRBJ2-5; 8 positions agree with TRBD2. This CDR3 is 15 amino acids long. V lost 0 bases to trimming and J lost 5 bases; unmatched junction nucleotides: 5. The germline V gene has CDR1 SEHNR and CDR2 FQNEAQ (reference sequence). The CDR3 loop is CASSLAVTSAETQYF. The DNA of the CDR3 is TGTGCCAGCAGCTTAGCCGTGACTAGCGCCGAGACCCAGTACTTC.

This clonotype was observed a few times. This sequence joins TRBV5-1 and TRBJ1-5, with 8 bases matching TRBD1. V gave up 0 bases and J gave up 5 bases; unmatched junction bases: 1. Germline CDR1 and CDR2: SGHRS and YFSETQ. The CDR3 totals 14 residues. The CDR3 DNA follows: TGCGCCAGCAGCTTGGAGACAGGGGATCAGCCCCAGCATTTT. It codes for CASSLETGDQPQHF.

This clonotype was counted at least ten times. The gene calls are TRBV10-3 and TRBJ1-1; no clear D gene. Germline CDR1 and CDR2: ENHRY and SYGVKD. The V end lost 0 bases, the J end lost 3 bases, and 14 bases lay between the germline ends. This CDR3 spans 16 amino acids. DNA of the CDR3: TGTGCCATCAGTGAGTCGTTCCGAGGAATAGACACTGAAGCTTTCTTT. Protein product: CAISESFRGIDTEAFF.

This clonotype was observed at least ten times. The rearrangement uses TRBV6-1 and TRBJ1-1; 8 bases are a match to TRBD1. This CDR3 spans 16 amino acids. The germline CDR1 and CDR2 sequences are MNHNS and SASEGT. After removal of 2 bases from V and 1 base from J, the junction contained 6 bases not matched to a gene. The CDR3 loop is CASSERAGGRNTEAFF. Here the CDR3 DNA reads TGTGCCAGCAGTGAAAGGGCAGGGGGCAGGAACACTGAAGCTTTCTTT.

This clonotype has at least ten counts. The chain is built from TRBV5-1 and TRBJ1-1; D not resolved. The CDR3 consists of 14 residues. The V end was cut by 4 bases, the J end by 1 base, with 11 bases between. Germline V gene lookup returns CDR1 SGHRS and CDR2 YFSETQ. CDR3 in amino acids: CASSPWTGNTEAFF. The CDR3 coding sequence is TGCGCCAGCAGCCCTTGGACTGGGAACACTGAAGCTTTCTTT.

Only a few counts were recorded for this clonotype. The gene calls are TRBV11-2 and TRBJ1-2; D is ambiguous. The V end lost 3 bases, the J end lost 3 bases, and 11 bases lay between the germline ends. Germline CDR1 reads SGHAT; CDR2 reads FQNNGV. CDR3 length: 14 residues. CDR3 sequence reads: CASSFGEHYYGYTF. The CDR3 DNA follows: TGTGCCAGCAGCTTTGGGGAACATTACTATGGCTACACCTTC.